Included here is one T cell receptor (beta chain) sequence, with context. The data derive from a study of shared T cell receptors in the human thymus. This table comes from immunoSEQ multiplex PCR, and its TCRdb copy is limited to in-frame clones, with some not included. The sample contains some 640,000 clones, roughly 86% of which appear only once. The V and J ends lost 1 base and 7 bases, in that order; junction bases with no gene match: 14. The CDR3 totals 18 residues. The germline V gene encodes CDR1 SEHNR and CDR2 FQNEAQ (reference sequence). The sample was also linked to a second study, of human thymus T cells. From that paper: Donation came from healthy Finnish infants having corrective surgery for congenital heart defects. Thymus specimens were resections from corrective heart surgery. Gene usage (both V and J) appeared biased in thymic and blood repertoires.

Sequencing was done on a sample of thymocytes. The chain uses TRBV7-9 and TRBJ2-1; 9 bases match TRBD1. This clonotype originated in a boy in the first two years of life with a congenital heart defect. As DNA, the CDR3 is TGTGCCAGCAGCTTAGAGGCGTTCGGGACAGGGTTGAGGAATGAGCAGTTCTTC. It is translated as CASSLEAFGTGLRNEQFF.